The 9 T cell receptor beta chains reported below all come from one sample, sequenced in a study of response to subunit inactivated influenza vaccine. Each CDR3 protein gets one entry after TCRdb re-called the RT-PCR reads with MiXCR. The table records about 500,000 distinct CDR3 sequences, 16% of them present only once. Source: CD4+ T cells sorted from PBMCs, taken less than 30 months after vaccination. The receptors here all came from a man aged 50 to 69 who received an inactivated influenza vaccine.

Here the CDR3 reads CASSYGGYSYGYTF. CDR3 DNA sequence: TGTGCCAGCAGTTATGGGGGCTACTCCTATGGCTACACCTTC. J is TRBJ1-2 and V is TRBV27; D might be TRBD1 (6 bases). CDR1 is MNHEY, CDR2 SMNVEV, per germline (reference sequence). This CDR3 contains 14 residues. V was pared by 4 bases and J by 4 bases, with 13 bases between.

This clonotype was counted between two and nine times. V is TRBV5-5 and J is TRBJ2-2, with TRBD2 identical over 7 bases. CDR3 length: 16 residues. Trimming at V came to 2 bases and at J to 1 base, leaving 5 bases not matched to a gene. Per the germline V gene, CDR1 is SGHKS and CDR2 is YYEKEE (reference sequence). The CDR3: CASSLLAGQNTGELFF. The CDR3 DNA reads TGTGCCAGCAGCTTATTAGCGGGTCAGAACACCGGGGAGCTGTTTTTT.

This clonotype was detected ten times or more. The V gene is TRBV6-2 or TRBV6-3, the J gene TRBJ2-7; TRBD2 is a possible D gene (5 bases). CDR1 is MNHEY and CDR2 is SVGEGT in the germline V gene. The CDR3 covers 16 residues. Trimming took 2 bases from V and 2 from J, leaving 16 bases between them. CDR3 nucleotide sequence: TGTGCCAGCAGTTACGGCCACGCGGGCGCAGCCTACGAGCAGTACTTC. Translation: CASSYGHAGAAYEQYF.

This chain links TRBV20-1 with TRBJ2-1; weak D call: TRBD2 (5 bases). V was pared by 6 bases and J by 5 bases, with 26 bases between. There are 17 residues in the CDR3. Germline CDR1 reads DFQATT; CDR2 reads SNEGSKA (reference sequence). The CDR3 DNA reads TGCAGTGCCCTCCTCCCTCCAGCGGAGCCCCTAGACAATGAGCAGTTCTTC. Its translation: CSALLPPAEPLDNEQFF.

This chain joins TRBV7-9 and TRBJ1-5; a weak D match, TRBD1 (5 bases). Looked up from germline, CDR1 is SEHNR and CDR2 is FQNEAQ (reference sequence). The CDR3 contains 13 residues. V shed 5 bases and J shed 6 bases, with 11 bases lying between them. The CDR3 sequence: CASSPTVSQPQHF. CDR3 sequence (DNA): TGTGCCAGCAGCCCGACAGTCAGTCAGCCCCAGCATTTT.

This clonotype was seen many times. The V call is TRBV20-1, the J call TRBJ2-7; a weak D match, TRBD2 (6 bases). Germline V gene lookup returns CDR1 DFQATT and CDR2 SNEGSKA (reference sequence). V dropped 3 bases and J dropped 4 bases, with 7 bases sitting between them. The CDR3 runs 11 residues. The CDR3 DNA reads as TGCAGTGCTAGGGGGGGTTACGAGCAGTACTTC. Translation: CSARGGYEQYF.

CDR3 bases: TGTGCCAGCAGTTACTCGAGACAGCTGGCGGACGAGCAGTACTTC. Translating gives CASSYSRQLADEQYF. The J gene is TRBJ2-7, the V gene TRBV6-2 or TRBV6-3; D might be TRBD1 (5 bases). Trimming pared 0 bases from V and 5 bases from J, leaving 14 bases between. CDR3 size: 15 residues. The germline CDR1 and CDR2 sequences are MNHEY and SVGEGT.

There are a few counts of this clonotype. The CDR3 here is CASSQRVAGVIVLYNEQFF. CDR3 sequence (DNA): TGTGCCAGCAGCCAAAGAGTAGCGGGAGTTATAGTTCTCTACAATGAGCAGTTCTTC. This chain connects TRBV3-1 to TRBJ2-1; 9 nucleotides line up with TRBD2. CDR1 is LGHDT, CDR2 YNNKEL, per germline (reference sequence). The CDR3 length is 19 residues. V gave up 2 bases and J gave up 3 bases; unmatched junction bases: 14.

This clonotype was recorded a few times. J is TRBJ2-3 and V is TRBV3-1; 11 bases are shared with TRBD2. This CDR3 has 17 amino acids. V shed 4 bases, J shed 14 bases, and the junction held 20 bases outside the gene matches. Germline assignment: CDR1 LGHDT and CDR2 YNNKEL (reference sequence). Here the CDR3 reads CASSPTSGTSGGSKGYF. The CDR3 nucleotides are TGTGCCAGCAGCCCGACGTCTGGTACTAGCGGGGGTAGTAAAGGGTATTTT.